This T cell receptor (beta chain) was identified in a study of T cell responses to AZD1222 COVID-19 vaccine. Looking at the study overall: Second-dose intervals near 4 or 12 weeks were combined.

Broader study findings: The study found vaccine-associated CD4 TCRs spanning spike, dominant at 160-218 and 743-854. Donor demographics were predominantly white British with a female majority; clonal diversity may be underestimated. Recipients of AZD1222 seropositive at baseline numbered only 6 or 7.

Of note for this clone: Its antigen is not known.

The protocol was immunoSEQ multiplex PCR, while the TCRdb copy is restricted to in-frame clones and leaves out a portion. This table holds around 110,000 clones, around 90% found once. V gave up 4 bases and J gave up 5 bases; unmatched junction bases: 0. CDR3 length: 12 residues. CDR1 and CDR2 from the germline V gene are LNHDA and SQIVND (reference sequence). The clonotype comes from an adult in good health. J is TRBJ1-2 and V is TRBV19; 8 nucleotides agree with TRBD1. The sequencing used peripheral blood, collected on day 0 of AZD1222 vaccination. The DNA of the CDR3 is TGTGCCAGTAGTAGGACAGGGTATGGCTACACCTTC. It specifies CASSRTGYGYTF.